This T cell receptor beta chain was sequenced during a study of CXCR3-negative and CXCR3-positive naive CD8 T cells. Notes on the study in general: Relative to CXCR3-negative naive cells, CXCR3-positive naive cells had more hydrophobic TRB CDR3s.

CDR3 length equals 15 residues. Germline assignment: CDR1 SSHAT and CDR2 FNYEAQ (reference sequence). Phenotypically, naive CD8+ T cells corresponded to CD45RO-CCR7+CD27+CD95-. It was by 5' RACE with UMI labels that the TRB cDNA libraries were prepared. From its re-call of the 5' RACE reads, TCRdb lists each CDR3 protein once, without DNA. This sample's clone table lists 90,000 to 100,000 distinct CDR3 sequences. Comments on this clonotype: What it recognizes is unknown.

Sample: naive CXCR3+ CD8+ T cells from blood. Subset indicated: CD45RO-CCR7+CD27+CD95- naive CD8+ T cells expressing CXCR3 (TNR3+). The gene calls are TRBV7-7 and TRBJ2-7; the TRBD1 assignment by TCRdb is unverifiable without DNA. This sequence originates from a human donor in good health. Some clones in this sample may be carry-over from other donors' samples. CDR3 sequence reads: CASSSGTGVGYEQYF.